Following are 10 T cell receptor beta chains from one sample sequenced in a study of technical replicates of blood from a handful of donors. The table came from immunoSEQ multiplex PCR; TCRdb's copy has only in-frame clones and leaves some out. This sample has 75,000 to 100,000 clones, with around 95% found just once. Sequencing was carried out using T cells isolated from PBMCs. All receptors derive from a human donor in good health.

The chain uses TRBV27 and TRBJ2-7; D remains ambiguous. Germline values: CDR1 MNHEY, CDR2 SMNVEV (reference sequence). V lost 2 bases and J lost 6, with 11 bases in between. This CDR3 contains 13 residues. DNA for the CDR3: TGTGCCAGCAGTTTAGGTCCTCCACTCGAGCAGTACTTC. It encodes CASSLGPPLEQYF.

The rearrangement uses TRBV28 and TRBJ2-7; 7 bases line up with TRBD2. Looked up from germline, CDR1 is MDHEN and CDR2 is SYDVKM. This CDR3 region has 14 residues. V was clipped by 1 base and J by 5 bases; unmatched bases: 5. CDR3 coding DNA: TGTGCCAGCAGTTTATCCGGGAGGTTGGACGAGCAGTACTTC. Residues: CASSLSGRLDEQYF.

The sample holds one count of this clone. The chain uses TRBV5-6 and TRBJ2-1, with TRBD1 matching over 7 bases. After removal of 4 bases from V and 7 bases from J, the junction contained 11 bases not matched to a gene. This CDR3 comprises 15 residues. From germline, CDR1 is SGHDT and CDR2 YYEEEE. DNA for the CDR3: TGTGCCAGCAGCACTTCTAGTACAGGGGTTAATGAGCAGTTCTTC. Its protein product is CASSTSSTGVNEQFF.

V gene TRBV19 combines with J gene TRBJ2-2, with 8 bases matching TRBD2. V lost 4 bases to trimming and J lost 5 bases; unmatched junction nucleotides: 6. Germline CDR1 is LNHDA and CDR2 is SQIVND (reference sequence). The CDR3 is made up of 15 amino acids. CDR3 residues: CASSTPRGGTGELFF. The CDR3 coding sequence is TGTGCCAGTAGTACGCCCCGCGGGGGGACCGGGGAGCTGTTTTTT.

The rearrangement links TRBV13 to TRBJ1-1; tentative D call: TRBD1 (6 bases). This CDR3 contains 14 residues. Between the trimmed V and J ends, which lost 6 bases and 4 bases, there was a span of 15 bases. CDR1 is PRHDT, CDR2 FYEKMQ, per germline (reference sequence). CDR3 bases: TGTGCCAGCAGACAGGGTAGGGACCTCACTGAAGCTTTCTTT. It yields the protein CASRQGRDLTEAFF. The whole variable domain, filled in from reference TRBV13 and TRBJ1-1, reads AAGVIQSPRHLIKEKRETATLKCYPIPRHDTVYWYQQGPGQDPQFLISFYEKMQSDKGSIPDRFSAQQFSDYHSELNMSSLELGDSALYFCASRQGRDLTEAFFGQGTRLTVV.

This rearrangement joins TRBV27 to TRBJ2-2, with 7 bases aligning to TRBD1. The CDR3 totals 18 residues. V lost 6 bases, J lost 3 bases, and 16 bases stayed unmatched. CDR1 MNHEY and CDR2 SMNVEV come from the germline V gene (reference sequence). The CDR3 region is CASSVLYVGGADTGELFF. For the CDR3, the DNA is TGTGCCAGCAGCGTCCTCTACGTAGGGGGCGCGGACACCGGGGAGCTGTTTTTT.

This clone is a singleton in its sample. The chain combines TRBV6-6 with TRBJ2-1; D is unresolved. V gave up 2 bases and J gave up 0 bases, with 8 bases separating them. The CDR3 runs to 15 residues. Germline V CDR1 and CDR2: MNHNY, SVGAGI (reference sequence). The DNA for the CDR3 is TGTGCCAGCAGTTACGGGTCAGGCTCCTACAATGAGCAGTTCTTC. Translation gives CASSYGSGSYNEQFF.

The rearrangement links TRBV6-1 to TRBJ2-1; a weak D match, TRBD2 (7 bases). The germline gives CDR1 MNHNS, CDR2 SASEGT. The CDR3 is 14 amino acids. V gave up 3 bases and J gave up 8 bases, with 14 bases separating them. Here the CDR3 reads CASSEIGGADEQFF. The DNA of the CDR3 is TGTGCCAGCAGTGAGATTGGGGGGGCCGATGAGCAGTTCTTC.

The rearrangement links TRBV5-1 to TRBJ2-5; D gene uncertain. The germline V and J ends were trimmed by 1 base and 5 bases, with 15 bases remaining between them. Germline CDR1 reads SGHRS; CDR2 reads YFSETQ. The CDR3 totals 15 residues. CDR3 DNA sequence: TGCGCCAGCAGCTTGAAATTATGGAGAGAGGAGACCCAGTACTTC. It yields the protein CASSLKLWREETQYF.

The rearrangement joins TRBV28 to TRBJ2-1; D is possibly TRBD2 (6 bases). The CDR3 has 15 amino acids. Germline CDR1 MDHEN, CDR2 SYDVKM. V was clipped by 6 bases and J by 5 bases, with 17 bases between them. CDR3 amino acids: CASSPGGVGDNEQFF. CDR3 DNA: TGTGCCAGCAGCCCCGGGGGTGTAGGGGACAATGAGCAGTTCTTC.